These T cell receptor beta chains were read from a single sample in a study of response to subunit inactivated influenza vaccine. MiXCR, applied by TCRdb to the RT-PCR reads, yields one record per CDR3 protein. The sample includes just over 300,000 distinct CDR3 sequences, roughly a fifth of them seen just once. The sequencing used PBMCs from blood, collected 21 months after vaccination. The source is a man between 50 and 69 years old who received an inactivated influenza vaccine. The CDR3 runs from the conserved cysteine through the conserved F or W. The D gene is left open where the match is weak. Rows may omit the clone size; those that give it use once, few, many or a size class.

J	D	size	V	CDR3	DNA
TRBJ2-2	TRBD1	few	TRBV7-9	CASSFLGGSGELFF	TGTGCCAGCAGCTTTCTAGGGGGCTCCGGGGAGCTGTTTTTT
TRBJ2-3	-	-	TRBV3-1	CASSQETSARGSTDTQYF	TGTGCCAGCAGCCAAGAGACATCGGCGAGGGGTAGCACAGATACGCAGTATTTT
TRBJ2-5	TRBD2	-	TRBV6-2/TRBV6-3	CASSQGLAARQETQYF	TGTGCCAGCAGTCAGGGACTAGCGGCTCGGCAAGAGACCCAGTACTTC
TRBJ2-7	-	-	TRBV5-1	CASSGPGQYF	TGCGCCAGCAGCGGACCCGGGCAGTACTTC
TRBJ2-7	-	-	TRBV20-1	CSARGMASSYEQYF	TGCAGTGCTAGAGGGATGGCGTCCTCCTACGAGCAGTACTTC
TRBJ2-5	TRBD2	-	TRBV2	CASMTGTRRETQYF	TGTGCCAGCATGACCGGGACTAGGAGAGAGACCCAGTACTTC
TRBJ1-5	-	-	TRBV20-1	CSASRGIQPQHF	TGCAGTGCCAGTAGGGGAATCCAGCCCCAGCATTTT
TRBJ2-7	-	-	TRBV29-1	CSVETPGRMEYF	TGCAGCGTTGAAACCCCCGGTAGGATGGAGTACTTC
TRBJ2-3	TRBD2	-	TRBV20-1	CAKWVGRTDTQYF	TGCGCAAAGTGGGTCGGGAGGACAGATACGCAGTATTTT
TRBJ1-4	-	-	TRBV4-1	CASSLDEYEKLFF	TGCGCCAGCAGCCTCGACGAGTATGAAAAACTGTTTTTT
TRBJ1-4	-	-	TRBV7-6	CASSRDRGANEKLFF	TGTGCCAGCAGCCGCGACAGAGGCGCTAATGAAAAACTGTTTTTT
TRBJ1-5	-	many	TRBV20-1	CSVRRDQPQHF	TGCAGTGTCCGTCGAGATCAGCCCCAGCATTTT
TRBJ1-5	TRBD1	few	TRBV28	CASRQGWMGVGNQPQHF	TGTGCCAGCAGACAGGGGTGGATGGGAGTAGGCAATCAGCCCCAGCATTTT
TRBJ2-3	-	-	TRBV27	CASSFHRDDTQYF	TGTGCCAGCAGTTTTCATCGGGATGATACGCAGTATTTT
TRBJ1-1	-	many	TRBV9	CASGTHRDNTEAFF	TGTGCCAGCGGGACCCACAGAGATAACACTGAAGCTTTCTTT
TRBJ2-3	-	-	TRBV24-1	CATSDTRQGTDTQYF	TGTGCCACCAGTGATACCCGACAGGGCACAGATACGCAGTATTTT
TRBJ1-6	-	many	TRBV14	CASSLAPGRSHLGDSPLHF	TGTGCCAGCAGCCTAGCTCCGGGACGGAGCCATTTAGGGGATTCACCCCTCCACTTT
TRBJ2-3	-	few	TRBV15	CATSRDTTGGDTQYF	TGTGCCACCAGCAGAGATACGACCGGTGGAGATACGCAGTATTTT
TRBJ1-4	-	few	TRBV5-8	CASSLAPFSTEKLFF	TGTGCCAGCAGCTTGGCCCCCTTCTCAACTGAAAAACTGTTTTTT
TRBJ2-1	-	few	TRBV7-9	CASSLTLQLVYNEQFF	TGTGCCAGCAGCCTTACGTTACAGTTAGTCTACAATGAGCAGTTCTTC
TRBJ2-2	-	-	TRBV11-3	CASSVWAGADRDGELFF	TGTGCCAGCAGCGTCTGGGCGGGAGCGGACAGGGACGGGGAGCTGTTTTTT
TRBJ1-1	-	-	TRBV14	CASSQARIEAFF	TGTGCCAGCAGCCAAGCGAGGATTGAAGCTTTCTTT
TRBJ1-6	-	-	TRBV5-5	CASSYTGLSPLHF	TGTGCCAGCAGCTATACAGGGCTCTCACCCCTCCACTTT
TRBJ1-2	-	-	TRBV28	CASSLTTTYGYTF	TGTGCCAGCAGTTTAACCACAACCTATGGCTACACCTTC
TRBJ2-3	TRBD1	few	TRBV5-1	CASSSHRTGWDTDTQYF	TGCGCCAGCAGCTCGCATAGGACAGGGTGGGACACAGATACGCAGTATTTT
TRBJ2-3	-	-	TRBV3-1	CASSQDGTRRSTDTQYF	TGTGCCAGCAGCCAAGATGGCACTCGGAGAAGCACAGATACGCAGTATTTT
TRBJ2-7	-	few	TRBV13	CASSAGRSTYEQYF	TGTGCCAGCAGCGCCGGCCGATCAACCTACGAGCAGTACTTC
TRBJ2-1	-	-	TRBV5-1	CASSGGGQDSSYNEQFF	TGCGCCAGCAGCGGAGGGGGCCAAGACAGCTCCTACAATGAGCAGTTCTTC
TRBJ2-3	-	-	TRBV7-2	CASSLAGRLVDTQYF	TGTGCCAGCAGCTTAGCAGGGAGACTAGTTGATACGCAGTATTTT
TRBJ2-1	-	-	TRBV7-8	CASSSMFLNFYNEQFF	TGTGCCAGCAGCTCCATGTTCCTCAACTTCTACAATGAGCAGTTCTTC
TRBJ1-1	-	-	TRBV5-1	CASSPARMNTEAFF	TGCGCCAGCAGCCCCGCGCGGATGAACACTGAAGCTTTCTTT
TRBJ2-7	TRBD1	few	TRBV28	CASSLGPSLQGKYF	TGTGCCAGCAGTTTGGGCCCATCCTTACAGGGGAAGTACTTC
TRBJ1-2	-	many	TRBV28	CASSVLDPNYGYTF	TGTGCCAGCAGTGTATTAGATCCTAACTATGGCTACACCTTC
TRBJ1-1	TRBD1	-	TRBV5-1	CASSPTGQGAITEAFF	TGCGCCAGCAGCCCCACAGGACAGGGGGCTATCACTGAAGCTTTCTTT
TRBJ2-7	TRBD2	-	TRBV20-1	CSARPGTSLYEQYF	TGCAGTGCTAGACCCGGGACTAGCTTGTACGAGCAGTACTTC
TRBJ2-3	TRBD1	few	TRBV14	CASSRTPGQITDTQYF	TGTGCCAGCAGCCGAACACCGGGACAGATCACAGATACGCAGTATTTT
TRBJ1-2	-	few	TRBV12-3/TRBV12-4	CASSFTVSFYGYTF	TGTGCCAGCAGTTTTACCGTCTCCTTCTATGGCTACACCTTC
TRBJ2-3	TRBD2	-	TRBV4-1	CATRRLAGDTDTQYF	TGCGCCACCAGGAGACTAGCGGGAGACACAGATACGCAGTATTTT
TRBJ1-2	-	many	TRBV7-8	CASSSRSGNYGYTF	TGTGCCAGCAGCTCCCGTTCGGGCAACTATGGCTACACCTTC
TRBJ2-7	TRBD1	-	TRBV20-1	CSASTRTGGFYEQYF	TGCAGTGCTAGTACCCGGACAGGGGGATTCTACGAGCAGTACTTC
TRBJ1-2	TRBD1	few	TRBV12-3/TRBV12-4	CASLTQGARGYTF	TGTGCCAGTTTAACACAGGGGGCCCGTGGCTACACCTTC
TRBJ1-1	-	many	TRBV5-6	CASSLRQVNTEAFF	TGTGCCAGCAGCTTGAGACAGGTGAACACTGAAGCTTTCTTT
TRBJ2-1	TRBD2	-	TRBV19	CASSFLSGAFYNEQFF	TGTGCCAGTAGTTTTCTTAGCGGGGCCTTCTACAATGAGCAGTTCTTC
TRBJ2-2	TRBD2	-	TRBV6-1	CASSALTSAYTGELFF	TGTGCCAGCAGTGCTCTGACTAGCGCGTACACCGGGGAGCTGTTTTTT
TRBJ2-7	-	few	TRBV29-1	CSALASAEQYF	TGCAGCGCTCTAGCGTCGGCCGAGCAGTACTTC
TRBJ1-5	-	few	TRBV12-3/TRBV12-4	CASSSGQKDQPQHF	TGTGCCAGCAGCTCTGGACAGAAGGATCAGCCCCAGCATTTT
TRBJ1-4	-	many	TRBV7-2	CASKEQISNEKLFF	TGTGCCAGCAAGGAACAGATTTCTAATGAAAAACTGTTTTTT
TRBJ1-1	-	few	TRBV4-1	CASSQLLLRGGQNTEAFF	TGCGCCAGCAGCCAGCTACTTCTTCGGGGGGGGCAGAACACTGAAGCTTTCTTT
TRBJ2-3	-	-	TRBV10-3	CAIKSGADTQYF	TGTGCCATCAAATCCGGGGCAGATACGCAGTATTTT
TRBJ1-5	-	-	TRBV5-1	CASSLDSHSNQPQHF	TGCGCCAGCAGCTTGGACAGTCATAGCAATCAGCCCCAGCATTTT
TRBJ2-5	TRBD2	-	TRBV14	CASSQSTSPVETQYF	TGTGCCAGCAGCCAATCGACTAGCCCCGTGGAGACCCAGTACTTC
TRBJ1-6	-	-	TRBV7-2	CASSLGRQGYSPLHF	TGTGCCAGCAGCTTAGGGCGTCAGGGGTATTCACCCCTCCACTTT
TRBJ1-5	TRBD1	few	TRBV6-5	CASSYRQGRNQPQHF	TGTGCCAGCAGTTACCGACAGGGGCGCAATCAGCCCCAGCATTTT
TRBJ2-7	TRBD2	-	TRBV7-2	CASSTQRGSYEQYF	TGTGCCAGCAGCACCCAGCGGGGCTCCTACGAGCAGTACTTC
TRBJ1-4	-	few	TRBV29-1	CSVGGRLNEKLFF	TGCAGCGTTGGAGGAAGACTGAATGAAAAACTGTTTTTT